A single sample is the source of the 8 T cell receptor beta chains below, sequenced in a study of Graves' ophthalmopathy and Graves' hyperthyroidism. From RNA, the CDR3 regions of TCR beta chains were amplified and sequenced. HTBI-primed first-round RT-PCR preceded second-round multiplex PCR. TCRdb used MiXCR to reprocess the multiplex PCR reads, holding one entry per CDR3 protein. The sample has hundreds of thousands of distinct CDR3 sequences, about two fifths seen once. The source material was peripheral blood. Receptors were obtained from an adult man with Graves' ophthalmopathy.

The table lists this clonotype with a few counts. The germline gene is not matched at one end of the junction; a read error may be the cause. CDR3: CASSEVENPVDTEAFF. CDR3 in DNA: TGTGCCAGCAGTGAAGTTGAGAACCCTGTGGACACTGAAGCTTTCTTT. The chain is built from TRBV10-3 and TRBJ1-1; no reliable D call. This CDR3 comprises 16 residues. CDR1 and CDR2 from the germline V gene are ENHRY and SYGVKD.

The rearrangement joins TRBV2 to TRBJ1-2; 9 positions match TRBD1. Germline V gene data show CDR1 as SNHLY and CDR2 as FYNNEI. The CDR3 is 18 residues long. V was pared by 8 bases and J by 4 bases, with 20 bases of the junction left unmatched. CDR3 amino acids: CASGSRGPSRTGVYGYTF. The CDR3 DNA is TGTGCCAGCGGATCACGGGGGCCATCCCGGACAGGGGTCTATGGCTACACCTTC.

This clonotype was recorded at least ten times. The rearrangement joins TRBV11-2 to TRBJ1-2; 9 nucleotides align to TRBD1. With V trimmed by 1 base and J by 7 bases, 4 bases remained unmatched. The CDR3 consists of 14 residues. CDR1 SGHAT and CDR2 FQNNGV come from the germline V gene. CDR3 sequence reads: CASSLVGTGTGYTF. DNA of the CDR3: TGTGCCAGCAGCTTAGTTGGGACAGGGACTGGCTACACCTTC.

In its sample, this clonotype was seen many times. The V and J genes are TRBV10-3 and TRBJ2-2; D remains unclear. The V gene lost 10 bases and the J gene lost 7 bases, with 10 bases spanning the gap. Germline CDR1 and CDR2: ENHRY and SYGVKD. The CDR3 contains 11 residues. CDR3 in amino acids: CATELNGELFF. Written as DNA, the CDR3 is TGTGCCACTGAGCTGAACGGGGAGCTGTTTTTT.

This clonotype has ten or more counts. The CDR3 DNA sequence: TGTGCCAGCAGCGTATCCGGTAACAATTCACCCCTCCACTTT. It yields the protein CASSVSGNNSPLHF. V and J are TRBV9 and TRBJ1-6, with D unclear. The CDR3 is made up of 14 amino acids. Trimming stripped 1 base from V and 7 bases from J, with 9 bases between. Germline V gives CDR1 SGDLS, CDR2 YYNGEE.

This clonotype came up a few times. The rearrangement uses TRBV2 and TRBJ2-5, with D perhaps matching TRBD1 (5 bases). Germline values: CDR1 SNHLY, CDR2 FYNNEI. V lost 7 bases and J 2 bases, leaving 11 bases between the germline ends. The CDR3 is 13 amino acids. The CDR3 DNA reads TGTGCCAGCACTCCTCAGGGTCAAGAGACCCAGTACTTC. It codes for CASTPQGQETQYF.

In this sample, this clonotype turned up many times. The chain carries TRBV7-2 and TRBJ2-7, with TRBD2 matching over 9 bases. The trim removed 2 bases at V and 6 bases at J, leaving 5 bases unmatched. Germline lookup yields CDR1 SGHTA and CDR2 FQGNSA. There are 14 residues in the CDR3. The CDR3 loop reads CASSLLGLAPEQYF. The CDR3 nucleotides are TGTGCCAGCAGCTTACTAGGACTAGCGCCCGAGCAGTACTTC. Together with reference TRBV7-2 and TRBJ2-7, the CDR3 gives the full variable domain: GAGVSQSPSNKVTEKGKDVELRCDPISGHTALYWYRQSLGQGLEFLIYFQGNSAPDKSGLPSDRFSAERTGGSVSTLTIQRTQQEDSAVYLCASSLLGLAPEQYFGPGTRLTVT.

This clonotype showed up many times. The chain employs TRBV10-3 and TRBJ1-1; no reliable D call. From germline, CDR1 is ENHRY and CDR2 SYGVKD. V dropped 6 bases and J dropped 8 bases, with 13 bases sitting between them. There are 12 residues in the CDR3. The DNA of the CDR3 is TGTGCCATCAGCGACTCAGCGGCCGAAGCTTTCTTT. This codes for CAISDSAAEAFF.